What follows describes a single TCR beta chain. The antigen remains unidentified. The data originate from a study of shared clonotypes between healthy human individuals. The wider study: CD8 memory received one plate per donor, CD8 naive two, CD4 memory three and CD4 naive three. General study results and limits: Shared clonotypes: 4.5% to 5% naive CD4, 3% to 3.5% naive CD8, about 2.5% memory CD4, 0.35% to 0.5% memory CD8. Genetic and exposure-history diversity was limited by the small donor number.

Naive CD8 cells comprised CD45RO-negative, CCR7-positively selected cells, excluding terminally differentiated effector memory CD45RA+ cells. CDR3 length: 14 residues. V lost 0 bases to trimming and J lost 4 bases, with 11 bases between them. From germline, CDR1 is SGDLS and CDR2 YYNGEE. Libraries were prepared by immunoSEQ multiplex PCR; TCRdb keeps only in-frame clonotypes and omits some of them. The table has roughly 2.1 million clones, approximately 94% seen once. The chain combines TRBV9 with TRBJ2-7; D is possibly TRBD1 or TRBD2 (5 bases each). Material: naive CD8+ T cells from PBMCs. The sequence derives from a man younger than 35 in good health. Some clones in this sample may be carry-over from other donors' samples. This chain's CDR3 is CASSVGETAYEQYF. The CDR3 DNA follows: TGTGCCAGCAGCGTAGGGGAGACAGCATACGAGCAGTACTTC.